This entry lists 24 T cell receptor beta chains sequenced from one sample in a study of T cells after yellow fever vaccination. TCRdb re-called the 5' RACE reads with MiXCR, one entry per CDR3 protein. Among some 160,000 distinct CDR3 sequences, around 7% were seen once, and the ten largest hold 2.5% to 3%. Sequences were derived from CD4+ T cells sorted from PBMCs, sampled 5 to 6 days after the first yellow fever vaccination. The receptors come from a man aged 18 to 30 who received the YFV17D yellow fever vaccine.

This clonotype has just a few counts. The gene calls are TRBV5-1 and TRBJ2-1; 7 nucleotides line up with TRBD2. Germline V gene lookup returns CDR1 SGHRS and CDR2 YFSETQ. The junction had 9 bases not matched to a gene; V was cut back by 4 bases and J by 2 bases. This CDR3 is 16 amino acids long. The CDR3 sequence is CASSQMAGTTYNEQFF. CDR3 coding DNA: TGCGCCAGCAGCCAAATGGCCGGGACTACCTACAATGAGCAGTTCTTC.

With respect to this clonotype: Just one base apart from a much larger clone, this may be a read error. The gene calls are TRBV24-1 and TRBJ2-1; possible D gene TRBD2, 7 bases. Germline CDR1 is KGHDR and CDR2 is SFDVKD. The CDR3 consists of 14 residues. Trimming left V 8 bases short and J 7 bases short, with 17 bases between. The CDR3 DNA is TGTGCCACCATTGACGGGGGGCTTAGGAATGAGCAGTTCTTC. It is translated as CATIDGGLRNEQFF.

This clonotype was picked up many times. The chain combines TRBV2 with TRBJ2-1; D gene unclear. Between the trimmed V and J ends, which lost 10 bases and 10 bases, there was a span of 14 bases. Germline V CDR1 and CDR2: SNHLY, FYNNEI. The CDR3 length is 11 residues. This CDR3 is CATSEAGEQFF. DNA for the CDR3: TGTGCCACCTCGGAAGCCGGGGAGCAGTTCTTC. Full variable domain (remainder filled in from reference TRBV2 and TRBJ2-1): EPEVTQTPSHQVTQMGQEVILRCVPISNHLYFYWYRQILGQKVEFLVSFYNNEISEKSEIFDDQFSVERPDGSNFTLKIRSTKLEDSAMYFCATSEAGEQFFGPGTRLTVL.

This clonotype was seen many times. The chain has TRBV7-2 and TRBJ2-3; the D gene is possibly TRBD1 (5 bases). The CDR3 extends over 17 amino acids. V shed 5 bases and J shed 5 bases, with 23 bases lying between them. CDR1 is SGHTA and CDR2 is FQGNSA in the germline V gene. The CDR3 DNA follows: TGTGCCAGCAGCACTACTGGAGTCAGGGTATCAGTAGATACGCAGTATTTT. It encodes CASSTTGVRVSVDTQYF.

This clonotype has ten or more counts. The chain employs TRBV6-2 or TRBV6-3 and TRBJ1-2; D might be TRBD1 (6 bases). Germline CDR1 is MNHEY and CDR2 is SVGEGT. The CDR3 has 15 residues. Trimming took off 0 bases at V and 5 bases at J, with 13 bases between the two ends. CDR3 residues: CASSYSGQPQYGYTF. CDR3 bases: TGTGCCAGCAGTTACTCCGGACAGCCCCAGTATGGCTACACCTTC.

This clonotype was detected many times. This chain joins TRBV12-3 or TRBV12-4 and TRBJ1-5; no definite D call. The CDR3 contains 11 residues. Trimming shortened V by 2 bases and J by 10 bases, and 6 bases separated the two germline ends. The CDR3 coding sequence is TGTGCCAGCAGTTTAAAAGGACCCCAGCATTTT. As protein: CASSLKGPQHF.

This clonotype was seen many times. The V gene is TRBV4-1, the J gene TRBJ2-1; 15 nucleotides line up with TRBD2. The ends lost 5 bases at V and 2 bases at J; junction bases unmatched: 7. The CDR3 runs to 18 residues. Germline lookup yields CDR1 MGHRA and CDR2 YSYEKL. The CDR3 DNA sequence: TGCGCCAGCAGCGGGGGACTAGCGGGGGGTAACCCCTACAATGAGCAGTTCTTC. This translates into CASSGGLAGGNPYNEQFF.

This clonotype was seen more than once but under ten times. One end of the junction fails to match germline, which may point to a read error. The V call is TRBV7-2, the J call TRBJ2-4, with a weak D call TRBD2 (5 bases). The CDR3 is 12 residues long. Germline CDR1 SGHTA, CDR2 FQGNSA. CDR3 amino acids: CASSLAASPPEF. CDR3 DNA: TGTGCCAGCAGCTTAGCGGCTAGCCCCCCGGAGTTC.

Comment on this clonotype: A much more abundant neighbour one base away suggests this may be a read error. The CDR3 spells CASSPWARLNTGALFF. The CDR3 DNA is TGTGCCAGCAGCCCCTGGGCGAGGCTGAACACCGGGGCGCTGTTTTTT. The chain has TRBV11-2 and TRBJ2-2, with D tentatively TRBD1 or TRBD2 (5 bases each). Germline CDR1 is SGHAT and CDR2 is FQNNGV. The CDR3 is 16 amino acids.

Concerning this clonotype itself: A much larger clone lies a single base off, so this may be a read error. The chain links TRBV6-1 to TRBJ1-2; possible D gene TRBD1, 6 bases. Trimming cost V 6 bases and J 4 bases, with 15 bases left between them. Germline assignment: CDR1 MNHNS and CDR2 SASEGT. The length of the CDR3 is 14 residues. Here the CDR3 reads CASRTAGASYGYTF. As DNA, the CDR3 is TGTGCCAGCAGGACGGCAGGGGCTAGCTATGGCTACACCTTC.

There are a few counts of this clonotype. The chain employs TRBV11-2 and TRBJ1-6, with TRBD1 matching over 9 bases. V trimming: 4 bases; J trimming: 7 bases; junction bases outside the gene matches: 5. The germline V gene encodes CDR1 SGHAT and CDR2 FQNNGV. The CDR3 has 15 amino acids. For the CDR3, the DNA is TGTGCCAGCAGCTACCAAGGACAGGGGAATTCACCCCTCCACTTT. It encodes CASSYQGQGNSPLHF.

This chain joins TRBV6-2 or TRBV6-3 and TRBJ2-1; D uncertain. Germline CDR1 and CDR2: MNHEY and SVGEGT. This CDR3 comprises 16 residues. With 6 bases removed from V and 3 bases from J, the gap between germline ends came to 18 bases. The CDR3 nucleotides read TGTGCCAGCAGCTCCACCGCCGGGCACTACTACAATGAGCAGTTCTTC. Its translation is CASSSTAGHYYNEQFF.

The rearrangement uses TRBV14 and TRBJ2-1, with D unresolved. The CDR3 is 14 residues long. CDR1 is SGHDN and CDR2 is FVKESK in the germline V gene. The V end was cut by 2 bases, the J end by 0 bases, with 5 bases between. CDR3 residues: CASSQSSSYNEQFF. Here the CDR3 DNA reads TGTGCCAGCAGCCAATCCAGCTCCTACAATGAGCAGTTCTTC.

CDR3 loop: CASSLVHGLNTEAFF. The CDR3 DNA reads as TGTGCCAGCAGCTTAGTACACGGCTTGAACACTGAAGCTTTCTTT. The genes are TRBV7-2 and TRBJ1-1; D remains ambiguous. V lost 1 base and J lost 0, with 9 bases in between. In germline, CDR1 is SGHTA, CDR2 FQGNSA. The length of the CDR3 is 15 residues.

This clonotype occurred many times. This rearrangement joins TRBV5-1 to TRBJ2-2, with D hard to call. Germline CDR1 and CDR2: SGHRS and YFSETQ. V lost 0 bases and J 1 base, leaving 7 bases between the germline ends. This CDR3 comprises 15 residues. CDR3 residues: CASSLAIGNTGELFF. Written as DNA, the CDR3 is TGCGCCAGCAGCTTGGCCATAGGGAACACCGGGGAGCTGTTTTTT.

The CDR3 spells CASSLPGAVTEAFF. CDR3 DNA: TGTGCCAGCAGTTTGCCGGGGGCGGTCACTGAAGCTTTCTTT. This chain joins TRBV28 and TRBJ1-1; possibly TRBD1 for D (6 bases). This CDR3 contains 14 residues. V was trimmed by 3 bases and J by 4 bases, leaving 12 bases between them. Per the germline V gene, CDR1 is MDHEN and CDR2 is SYDVKM.

This clonotype was recorded at least ten times. The chain links TRBV9 to TRBJ2-5, with D unclear. The ends were cut back, 1 base at V and 2 bases at J, with 6 bases in the middle. Germline V gene data show CDR1 as SGDLS and CDR2 as YYNGEE. The CDR3 extends over 13 amino acids. The DNA for the CDR3 is TGTGCCAGCAGCGTAAGTCAGCAAGAGACCCAGTACTTC. This codes for CASSVSQQETQYF.

In the case of this clonotype: A much larger clonotype is one base distant, so this may be a read error. The chain joins TRBV15 to TRBJ2-1; D unresolved. The CDR3 is 17 amino acids. The germline gives CDR1 LNHNV, CDR2 YYDKDF (reference sequence). Trimming pared 3 bases from V and 4 bases from J, leaving 19 bases between. The CDR3 sequence: CATSRVGRQSSYNEQFF. The DNA for the CDR3 is TGTGCCACCAGCAGGGTCGGACGACAATCGAGTTACAATGAGCAGTTCTTC.

V and J are TRBV5-4 and TRBJ2-1; the D gene is possibly TRBD2 (5 bases). Germline CDR1 is SGHNT and CDR2 is YYREEE (reference sequence). The CDR3 is 15 residues long. Between the trimmed V and J ends, which lost 1 base and 7 bases, there was a span of 15 bases. The CDR3 sequence: CASSLLADRGNEQFF. The CDR3 DNA is TGTGCCAGCAGCTTGTTGGCCGACCGAGGGAATGAGCAGTTCTTC.

This clonotype was observed at least ten times. The V and J genes are TRBV29-1 and TRBJ2-1, with 12 bases matching TRBD2. V lost 7 bases to trimming and J lost 9 bases; unmatched junction nucleotides: 13. This CDR3 has 15 residues. The V gene's germline CDR1 is SQVTM and CDR2 ANQGSEA. The CDR3: CSASAASGGVGEQFF. CDR3 bases: TGCAGCGCTTCCGCGGCTAGCGGGGGGGTCGGTGAGCAGTTCTTC.

At least ten counts were recorded for this clonotype. CDR3 loop: CASSSGERFTDTQYF. The CDR3 nucleotides read TGCGCCAGCAGCTCAGGGGAGCGGTTCACAGATACGCAGTATTTT. The rearrangement links TRBV4-1 to TRBJ2-3, with D perhaps matching TRBD1 (6 bases). This CDR3 comprises 15 residues. Germline assignment: CDR1 MGHRA and CDR2 YSYEKL. V shed 5 bases and J shed 2 bases, with 14 bases lying between them.

This clonotype came up many times. The genes are TRBV24-1 and TRBJ1-2, with a weak D call TRBD1 (6 bases). Trimming cost V 3 bases and J 5 bases, with 9 bases left between them. Germline-derived CDR1 and CDR2 are KGHDR and SFDVKD. The CDR3 is made up of 13 amino acids. The CDR3 nucleotides read TGTGCCACCAGTGATCGGACAGTATATGGCTACACCTTC. This gives the protein CATSDRTVYGYTF.

This clonotype was detected ten times or more. This chain connects TRBV20-1 to TRBJ1-5; a weak D match, TRBD1 (5 bases). The CDR3 contains 15 residues. CDR1 and CDR2 from the germline V gene are DFQATT and SNEGSKA (reference sequence). The V end lost 3 bases, the J end lost 4 bases, and 16 bases lay between the germline ends. CDR3 loop: CSASLTGTDNQPQHF. The CDR3 DNA reads as TGCAGTGCTAGCTTAACCGGGACTGATAATCAGCCCCAGCATTTT.

This clonotype appeared many times. This sequence joins TRBV5-1 and TRBJ2-7, with D perhaps matching TRBD1 or TRBD2 (5 bases each). Germline V gene sequence: CDR1 SGHRS, CDR2 YFSETQ. V lost 0 bases and J 6 bases, leaving 10 bases between the germline ends. The CDR3 covers 13 residues. The CDR3 DNA sequence: TGCGCCAGCAGCTTGGCCTTCGGGACCGAGCAGTACTTC. Protein product: CASSLAFGTEQYF.